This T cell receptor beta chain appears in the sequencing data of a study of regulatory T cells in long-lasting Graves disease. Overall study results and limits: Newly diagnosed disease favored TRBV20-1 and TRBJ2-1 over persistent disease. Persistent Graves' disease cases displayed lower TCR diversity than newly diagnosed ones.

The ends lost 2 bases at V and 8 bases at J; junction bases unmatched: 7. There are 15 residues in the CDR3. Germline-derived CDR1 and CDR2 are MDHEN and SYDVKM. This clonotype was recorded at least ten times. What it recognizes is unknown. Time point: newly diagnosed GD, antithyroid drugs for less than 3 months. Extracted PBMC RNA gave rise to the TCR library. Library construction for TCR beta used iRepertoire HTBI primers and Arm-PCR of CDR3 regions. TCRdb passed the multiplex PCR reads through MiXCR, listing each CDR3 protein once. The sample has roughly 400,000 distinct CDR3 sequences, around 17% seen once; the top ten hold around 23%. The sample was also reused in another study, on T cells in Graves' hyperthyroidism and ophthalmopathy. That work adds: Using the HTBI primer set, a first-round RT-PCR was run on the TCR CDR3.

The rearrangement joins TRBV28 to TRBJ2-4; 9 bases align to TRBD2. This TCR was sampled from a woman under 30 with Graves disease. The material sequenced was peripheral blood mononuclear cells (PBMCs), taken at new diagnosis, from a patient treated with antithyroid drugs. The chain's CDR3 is CASSLSLASGDIQYF. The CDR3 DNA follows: TGTGCCAGCAGTTTAAGCTTGGCTAGCGGGGACATTCAGTACTTC. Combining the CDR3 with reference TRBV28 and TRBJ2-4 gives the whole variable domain DVKVTQSSRYLVKRTGEKVFLECVQDMDHENMFWYRQDPGLGLRLIYFSYDVKMKEKGDIPEGYSVSREKKERFSLILESASTNQTSMYLCASSLSLASGDIQYFGAGTRLSVL.